These 14 T cell receptor beta chains were all obtained from the same sample, sequenced in a study of T cells after yellow fever vaccination. MiXCR was run by TCRdb on the 5' RACE reads, yielding one entry per CDR3 protein. This table holds about 400,000 distinct CDR3 sequences, roughly 6.2% found once. Sequenced material: PBMCs, taken 5 days after the yellow fever booster vaccination. These TCRs come from a man aged 30 to 45 who received the YFV17D yellow fever vaccine.

This clonotype was seen ten or more times. The CDR3 bases are TGTGCCAGCAGTCCAGTCCCGGGACAGGGGATTTTGGCCATTCAGTACTTC. This encodes CASSPVPGQGILAIQYF. The chain employs TRBV28 and TRBJ2-4, with 10 bases aligning to TRBD1. The V segment lost 5 bases and the J segment 9 bases; nucleotides outside the gene matches: 16. The germline gives CDR1 MDHEN, CDR2 SYDVKM. The CDR3 extends over 17 amino acids. Full variable domain (rest looked up from reference TRBV28 and TRBJ2-4): DVKVTQSSRYLVKRTGEKVFLECVQDMDHENMFWYRQDPGLGLRLIYFSYDVKMKEKGDIPEGYSVSREKKERFSLILESASTNQTSMYLCASSPVPGQGILAIQYFGAGTRLSVL.

This clonotype came up a few times. The rearrangement joins TRBV19 to TRBJ2-7; 9 bases map to TRBD2. The CDR3 loop spans 14 amino acids. The J segment lost 5 bases and the V segment lost 5 bases, leaving 7 bases of the junction unmatched. Germline V lookup: CDR1 LNHDA, CDR2 SQIVND (reference sequence). The CDR3 here is CASSLGTSYNEQYF. The DNA for the CDR3 is TGTGCCAGTAGTCTCGGGACTAGCTATAACGAGCAGTACTTC.

The sample holds a few counts of this clonotype. This chain uses TRBV5-4 with TRBJ2-1, with 11 bases fitting TRBD2. The CDR3 is 15 residues long. V lost 1 base, J lost 7 bases, and 4 bases stayed unmatched. In germline, CDR1 is SGHNT, CDR2 YYREEE (reference sequence). This chain's CDR3 is CASSLRLAGLNEQFF. The CDR3 DNA follows: TGTGCCAGCAGCTTGCGACTAGCGGGATTGAATGAGCAGTTCTTC.

The table lists this clonotype with many counts. V usage is TRBV27 and J usage is TRBJ2-2; 7 bases map to TRBD2. The germline V gene has CDR1 MNHEY and CDR2 SMNVEV (reference sequence). After removal of 7 bases from V and 1 base from J, the junction contained 12 bases not matched to a gene. The CDR3 spans 17 residues. CDR3 sequence: CASISGLAGLNTGELFF. CDR3 nucleotides: TGTGCCAGCATCTCGGGCTTAGCGGGCCTGAACACCGGGGAGCTGTTTTTT.

Many counts were recorded for this clonotype. The V call is TRBV4-3, the J call TRBJ1-5, with D uncertain. Trimming took off 4 bases at V and 3 bases at J, with 13 bases between the two ends. Looked up from germline, CDR1 is LGHNA and CDR2 is YSLEER. There are 15 residues in the CDR3. The CDR3 sequence: CASSLEDGPNQPQHF. CDR3 bases: TGCGCCAGCAGCCTAGAGGACGGACCCAATCAGCCCCAGCATTTT.

This rearrangement joins TRBV6-2 or TRBV6-3 to TRBJ2-5; D remains unclear. The V gene lost 2 bases and the J gene lost 0 bases, with 4 bases spanning the gap. There are 13 residues in the CDR3. Germline loops: CDR1 MNHEY, CDR2 SVGEGT. The CDR3 region has the DNA TGTGCCAGCAGTTACGTGGACCAAGAGACCCAGTACTTC. This encodes CASSYVDQETQYF.

The sample holds a few counts of this clonotype. This chain uses TRBV23-1 with TRBJ2-1; 14 bases match TRBD2. TRBV23-1 is identified as an open reading frame with a role that is uncertain. The CDR3 is 19 residues long. V gave up 4 bases and J gave up 4 bases; unmatched junction bases: 12. CDR3 in amino acids: CASSLRLAGGERDYNEQFF. CDR3 in DNA: TGCGCCAGCAGTCTGAGACTAGCGGGAGGGGAGAGGGATTACAATGAGCAGTTCTTC.

Concerning this clonotype: One end of the junction is discordant with germline, which a read error may explain. V usage is TRBV20-1 and J usage is TRBJ2-5; TRBD2 aligns across 7 bases. From germline, CDR1 is DFQATT and CDR2 SNEGSKA (reference sequence). The CDR3 covers 15 residues. CDR3 DNA: TGCGGTGCTAGTGGGGCTAGCGGACCCCAAGAGACCCAGTACTTC. Translation gives CGASGASGPQETQYF.

The chain uses TRBV12-3 or TRBV12-4 and TRBJ2-1; weak D call: TRBD2 (6 bases). This CDR3 spans 14 amino acids. Trimming took 4 bases from V and 2 from J, leaving 9 bases between them. CDR3 bases: TGTGCCAGCAGTTGGGACTCCACCTACAATGAGCAGTTCTTC. Translation: CASSWDSTYNEQFF.

This clonotype was detected ten times or more. The chain is built from TRBV7-9 and TRBJ2-1; D not resolved. The CDR3 consists of 16 residues. The germline V gene encodes CDR1 SEHNR and CDR2 FQNEAQ (reference sequence). Trimming removed 2 bases at V and 0 bases at J, with 11 bases between. The CDR3 DNA reads as TGTGCCAGCAGCTTAAAACGGGCGAGCTCCTACAATGAGCAGTTCTTC. Its protein is CASSLKRASSYNEQFF. Looking up the rest from reference TRBV7-9 and TRBJ2-1 gives the full variable domain: DTGVSQNPRHKITKRGQNVTFRCDPISEHNRLYWYRQTLGQGPEFLTYFQNEAQLEKSRLLSDRFSAERPKGSFSTLEIQRTEQGDSAMYLCASSLKRASSYNEQFFGPGTRLTVL.

This clonotype was recorded many times. The V call is TRBV6-2 or TRBV6-3, the J call TRBJ2-1; 10 nucleotides agree with TRBD2. V dropped 5 bases and J dropped 4; count of bases not matched to a gene: 8. The CDR3 has 16 amino acids. Germline V CDR1 and CDR2: MNHEY, SVGEGT. The CDR3 region is CASSPMTSGPYNEQFF. The DNA for the CDR3 is TGTGCCAGCAGTCCTATGACTAGCGGGCCTTACAATGAGCAGTTCTTC.

V is TRBV7-2 and J is TRBJ2-7; D is ambiguous. The germline gives CDR1 SGHTA, CDR2 FQGNSA. There are 12 residues in the CDR3. V lost 5 bases and J lost 8, with 13 bases in between. The CDR3 protein is CASSQAESQQYF. The DNA of the CDR3 is TGTGCCAGCAGCCAGGCAGAATCACAGCAGTACTTC.

This clonotype was detected a few times. The chain is built from TRBV4-3 and TRBJ2-7; TRBD1 matches at 7 bases. Unmatched junction bases numbered 5, after V lost 4 bases and J lost 5 bases. The CDR3 length is 13 residues. CDR1 is LGHNA, CDR2 YSLEER, per germline. CDR3 in amino acids: CASSRNDRDEQYF. CDR3 sequence (DNA): TGCGCCAGCAGCCGGAACGACAGGGACGAGCAGTACTTC.

This clonotype has a handful of counts. This chain uses TRBV18 with TRBJ2-3; D unclear. The CDR3 runs to 16 residues. V lost 1 base and J 2 bases, leaving 13 bases between the germline ends. Germline CDR1 reads KGHSH; CDR2 reads LQKENI. This chain's CDR3 is CASSPRLPGVTDTQYF. As DNA, the CDR3 is TGTGCCAGCTCACCACGCCTACCTGGGGTCACAGATACGCAGTATTTT.